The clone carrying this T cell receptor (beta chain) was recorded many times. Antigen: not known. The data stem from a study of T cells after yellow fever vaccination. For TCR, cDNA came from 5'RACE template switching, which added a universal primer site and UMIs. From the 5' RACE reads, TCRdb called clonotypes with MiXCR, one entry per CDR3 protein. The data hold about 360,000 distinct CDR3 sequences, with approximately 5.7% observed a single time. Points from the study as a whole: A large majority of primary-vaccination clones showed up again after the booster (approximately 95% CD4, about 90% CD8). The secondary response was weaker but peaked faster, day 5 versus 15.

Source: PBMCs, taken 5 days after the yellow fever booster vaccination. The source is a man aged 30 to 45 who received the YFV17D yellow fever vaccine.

The CDR3, as DNA: TGTGCCAGCAGTCCCCTTGTCGGTCCCAACACCGGGGAGCTGTTTTTT. Amino acid sequence: CASSPLVGPNTGELFF. V is TRBV12-3 or TRBV12-4 and J is TRBJ2-2; D is unresolved. This CDR3 region has 16 residues. V was clipped by 5 bases and J by 2 bases, with 15 bases between them.